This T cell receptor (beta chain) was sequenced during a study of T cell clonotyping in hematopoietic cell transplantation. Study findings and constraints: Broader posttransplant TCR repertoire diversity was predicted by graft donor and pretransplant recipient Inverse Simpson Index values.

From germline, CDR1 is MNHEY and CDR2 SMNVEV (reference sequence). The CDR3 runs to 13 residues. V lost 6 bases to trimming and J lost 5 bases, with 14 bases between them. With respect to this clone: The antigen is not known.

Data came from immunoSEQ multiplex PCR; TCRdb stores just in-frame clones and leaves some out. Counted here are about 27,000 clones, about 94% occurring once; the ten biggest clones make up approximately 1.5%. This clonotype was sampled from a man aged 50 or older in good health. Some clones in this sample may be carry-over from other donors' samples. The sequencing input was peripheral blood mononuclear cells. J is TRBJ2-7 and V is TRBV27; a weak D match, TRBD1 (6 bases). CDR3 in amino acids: CASRPGVLNEQYF. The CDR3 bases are TGTGCCAGCAGACCAGGGGTCCTGAACGAGCAGTACTTC.